Listed here is a single T cell receptor (beta chain). What it recognizes is unknown. The data were taken from a study of cytomegalovirus exposure and HLA in healthy donors. Study outcomes and limitations: The listing of about 150 TCR beta chains classed them as cytomegalovirus-associated.

Amplification used 60 Vbeta primers and 13 Jbeta primers. Method: immunoSEQ multiplex PCR; TCRdb's copy keeps in-frame clones and lacks some. Of around 140,000 clones listed, about three quarters are singletons. The V gene lost 4 bases and the J gene lost 0 bases, with 7 bases spanning the gap. This CDR3 is 13 amino acids long. CDR1 is GTSNPN and CDR2 is SVGIG in the germline V gene (reference sequence). The sequencing input was PBMCs. The TCR originated in a male donor in good health and CMV-seronegative. The gene calls are TRBV30 and TRBJ2-1, with D possibly matching TRBD2 (6 bases). The CDR3 spells CAWTGSSYNEQFF. The CDR3 nucleotides read TGTGCCTGGACCGGGAGCTCCTACAATGAGCAGTTCTTC.